The entry that follows covers one T cell receptor (beta chain) sequence. The data were obtained in a study of CD8 T cells in Susac syndrome. It was negative isolation that provided the CD8+ and CD4+ T cells, whereas TEMRA cells were enriched by FACS. The authors reverse transcribed 0.5 to 1 ug RNA with random hexamers. The authors amplified TCR beta CDR3 across 54 Vbeta and 13 Jbeta using immunoSEQ multiplex PCR. TCRdb processed the immunoSEQ multiplex PCR reads anew with MiXCR; each CDR3 protein has one entry. The sample includes some 180,000 distinct CDR3 sequences, over 85% of them seen just once. The germline V and J ends were trimmed by 2 bases and 4 bases, with 6 bases remaining between them. CDR1 and CDR2 (germline): SGDLS, YYNGEE. CDR3 length equals 12 residues.

Source material: CD4+ T cells from PBMCs. V and J are TRBV9 and TRBJ1-1; D is ambiguous. The sequence came from a human donor in good health. CDR3 sequence (DNA): TGTGCCAGCAGCGTTATCAGCACTGAAGCTTTCTTT. Its protein is CASSVISTEAFF.